The clone carrying this T cell receptor (beta chain) was picked up many times. In TCRdb, the 5' RACE reads were re-called with MiXCR into one record per CDR3 protein. The data hold 380,000 or so distinct CDR3 sequences, with around an eighth observed a single time. These data belong to a study of T-cell memory formation after mild COVID-19. The clonotype originates from a young man who had mild COVID-19 (a few samples of this study predate the infection). Cell type and time point are not known. Sequenced: PBMCs or a T cell subset sorted from them (not recorded which).

The chain's CDR3 is CASSLRQPPNYGYTF. CDR3 nucleotide sequence: TGCGCCAGCAGCTTGAGGCAGCCGCCTAACTATGGCTACACCTTC. This chain links TRBV5-1 with TRBJ1-2; no clear D gene. Trimming removed 1 base from V and 0 bases from J, with 10 bases in between. This CDR3 contains 15 residues. The germline gives CDR1 SGHRS, CDR2 YFSETQ.